This T cell receptor (beta chain) was profiled in a study of post-analysis software for immune sequencing data (dated by TCRdb to the mid-2010s). Context from the whole study: The recorded disease courses included relapsing-remitting, secondary progressive and progressive-relapsing multiple sclerosis, and some patients had no subtype annotation. Patient repertoires were compared against 11 previously published healthy control repertoires from donors aged 6 to 25 years. A subset of samples was prepared in parallel using single-end sample barcoding, then pooled and co-amplified after Illumina adapter ligation. What the study reported, not specific to this receptor: Significantly lower normalized Chao1 diversity was found in multiple sclerosis patients than in controls, suggesting substantial peripheral T-cell clonal expansion. When samples were clustered directly using the F measure, samples prepared in the same batch co-clustered strongly, which prompted a batch-effect correction. The multiple sclerosis patient group was slightly younger than the control group.

Libraries were made using PCR. The instrument was an Illumina HiSeq 2500. To reduce PCR and sequencing biases, unique molecular identifiers were incorporated into the TCR beta cDNA libraries. Per 1 to 10 million input T cells, approximately 500,000 cDNA molecules were obtained, such that each molecule approximated one T cell. The same protocol used for the earlier healthy control dataset was applied to prepare and sequence the patient libraries. Samples belonging to the same batch were prepared together, multiplexed and sequenced on a shared HiSeq lane. The original methods were these. Raw barcoded reads were processed with MIGEC, discarding single-read molecular identifier groups before consensus assembly and CDR3 extraction. VDJtools was used for post-analysis of the clonotype tables, and diversity was normalized by down-sampling every dataset to the size of the smallest sample. To correct batch-related cross-sample contamination, repertoire overlap clustering matched CDR3 amino acid sequences but not nucleotide sequences. Using fastp trimming at Q25 and MiXCR clonotype assembly, TCRdb reanalyzed the public sequencing data and kept in-frame beta chains. A single entry per CDR3 protein holds the most common genes and DNA from its merged rows. The V and J calls follow TCRdb's processing rather than the paper's. The sample yields 150,000 to 200,000 distinct CDR3 sequences; 30% were counted once. About 1.6% of the sample comes from the top ten.

Regarding this clonotype: It has no known antigen specificity. One base away there is no much larger clone; base qualities are not given.

To demonstrate the VDJtools post-analysis software, TCR beta repertoires were profiled from the peripheral blood of more than ten young patients with multiple sclerosis. The multiple sclerosis patients were children and adolescents between roughly 6 and 16 years of age. This TCR came from a girl between 5 and 17 years old with multiple sclerosis. The specimen was blood.

The nucleotide sequence reads TGCGCCAGCAGCTTGGGATGGCGGACGCGCGTTTACAATGAGCAGTTCTTC. Translation gives CASSLGWRTRVYNEQFF. The V and J genes are TRBV5-1 and TRBJ2-1, with the D gene not confidently named. There are 17 amino acids in the CDR3, from cysteine to phenylalanine inclusive. CDR3 DNA only is kept here, 51 bases in frame from base 1. Via the germline V gene, CDR1 is SGHRS and CDR2 YFSETQ. V lost 0 bases and J lost 4 bases; the stretch between them is 17 bases long. The variable domain in full, with residues beyond the CDR3 obtained from the reference TRBV5-1 and TRBJ2-1 genes, is KAGVTQTPRYLIKTRGQQVTLSCSPISGHRSVSWYQQTPGQGLQFLFEYFSETQRNKGNFPGRFSGRQFSNSRSEMNVSTLELGDSALYLCASSLGWRTRVYNEQFFGPGTRLTVL.